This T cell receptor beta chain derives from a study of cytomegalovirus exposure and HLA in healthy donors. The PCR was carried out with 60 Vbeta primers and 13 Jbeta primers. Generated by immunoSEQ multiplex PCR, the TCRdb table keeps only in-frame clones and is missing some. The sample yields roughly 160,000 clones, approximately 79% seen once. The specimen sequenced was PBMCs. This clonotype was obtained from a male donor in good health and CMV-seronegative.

The CDR3 coding sequence is TGTGCCAGCAGCTTGATGGAGGGGGGGGATCTTGGAGCTTTCTTT. Translated: CASSLMEGGDLGAFF. The chain links TRBV5-4 to TRBJ1-1; possibly TRBD1 for D (6 bases). The CDR3 runs to 15 residues. V gave up 1 base and J gave up 10 bases, with 20 bases separating them. Germline V CDR1 and CDR2: SGHNT, YYREEE (reference sequence).